This T cell receptor beta chain was captured by sequencing in a study of T-cell memory formation after mild COVID-19. Whole-study findings and limits: Prior to infection, memory already included some responding clones, suggesting cross-reactive memory joined.

TCRdb processed the 5' RACE reads anew with MiXCR; each CDR3 protein has one entry. The repertoire holds approximately 150,000 distinct CDR3 sequences, under 25% seen once, with approximately 2.3% in the top ten. Note on this clonotype: Its antigen is unknown.

Per the germline V gene, CDR1 is SEHNR and CDR2 is FQNEAQ (reference sequence). The CDR3 has 12 residues. The junction had 4 bases not matched to a gene; V was cut back by 5 bases and J by 6 bases. The chain carries TRBV7-9 and TRBJ2-7, with 7 nucleotides matching TRBD1. This receptor was obtained from an adult woman who had mild COVID-19 (a few samples of this study predate the infection). Cell type and time point are not known. Sequencing was carried out using PBMCs or a T cell subset sorted from them (not recorded which). The CDR3 protein is CASSPTGSEQYF. The CDR3 DNA is TGTGCCAGCAGCCCGACAGGGAGCGAGCAGTACTTC. The full variable domain, its missing parts supplied by reference TRBV7-9 and TRBJ2-7, is DTGVSQNPRHKITKRGQNVTFRCDPISEHNRLYWYRQTLGQGPEFLTYFQNEAQLEKSRLLSDRFSAERPKGSFSTLEIQRTEQGDSAMYLCASSPTGSEQYFGPGTRLTVT.